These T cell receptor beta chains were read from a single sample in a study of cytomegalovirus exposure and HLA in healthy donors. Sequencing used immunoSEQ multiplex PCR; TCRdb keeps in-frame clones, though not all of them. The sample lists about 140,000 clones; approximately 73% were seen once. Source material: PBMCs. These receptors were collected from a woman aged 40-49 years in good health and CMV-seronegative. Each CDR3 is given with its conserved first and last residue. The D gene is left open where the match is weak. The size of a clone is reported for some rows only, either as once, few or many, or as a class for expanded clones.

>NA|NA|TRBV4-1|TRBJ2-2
CASSHFRGRNTGELFF
TGCGCCAGCAGCCACTTCAGGGGCCGAAACACCGGGGAGCTGTTTTTT
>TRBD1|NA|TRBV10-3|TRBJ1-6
CAISEDRVYSPLHF
TGTGCCATCAGTGAGGACAGGGTTTATTCACCCCTCCACTTT
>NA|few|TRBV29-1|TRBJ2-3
CSVSLRLTDTQYF
TGCAGCGTTTCACTGAGACTCACAGATACGCAGTATTTT
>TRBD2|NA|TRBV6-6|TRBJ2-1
CASSYASGSYNEQFF
TGTGCCAGCAGTTATGCTAGCGGCTCCTACAATGAGCAGTTCTTC
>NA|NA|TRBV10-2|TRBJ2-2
CASMGLSNTGELFF
TGCGCCAGCATGGGACTGTCGAACACCGGGGAGCTGTTTTTT
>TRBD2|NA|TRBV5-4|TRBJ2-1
CASSLDLAGPSSYNEQFF
TGTGCCAGCAGCTTGGACCTAGCGGGGCCAAGCTCCTACAATGAGCAGTTCTTC
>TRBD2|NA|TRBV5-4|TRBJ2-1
CASSERESEQFF
TGTGCCAGCAGCGAGCGGGAGAGTGAGCAGTTCTTC
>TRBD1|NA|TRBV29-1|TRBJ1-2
CSVSGQGGSYGYTF
TGCAGCGTATCCGGACAGGGTGGAAGCTATGGCTACACCTTC
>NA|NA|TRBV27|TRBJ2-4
CASSLTAPNFAKNIQYF
TGTGCCAGCAGTTTAACAGCTCCTAACTTTGCCAAAAACATTCAGTACTTC
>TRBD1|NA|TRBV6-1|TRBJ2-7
CASDRTYYEQYF
TGTGCCTCGGACAGGACATACTACGAGCAGTACTTC
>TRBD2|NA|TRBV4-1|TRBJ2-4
CASSQGPVAGEAKNIQYF
TGCGCCAGCAGCCAAGGACCCGTAGCGGGGGAAGCCAAAAACATTCAGTACTTC
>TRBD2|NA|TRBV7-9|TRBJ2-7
CASRPTSGPTYEQYF
TGTGCCAGCAGACCTACTAGCGGGCCAACCTACGAGCAGTACTTC
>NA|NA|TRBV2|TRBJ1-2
CASSGDNRYGYTF
TGTGCCAGCAGTGGGGACAACCGCTATGGCTACACCTTC
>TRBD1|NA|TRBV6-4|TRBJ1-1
CASISTGGTGNTEAFF
TGTGCCAGCATATCGACAGGGGGCACGGGGAACACTGAAGCTTTCTTT
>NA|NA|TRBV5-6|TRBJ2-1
CASSPSRGAYNEQFF
TGTGCCAGCAGCCCGTCCCGGGGAGCTTACAATGAGCAGTTCTTC
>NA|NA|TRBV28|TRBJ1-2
CASSFVRSDYGYTF
TGTGCCAGCAGTTTCGTTAGATCGGACTATGGCTACACCTTC
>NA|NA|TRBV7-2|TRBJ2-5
CASSLSQAQETQYF
TGTGCCAGCAGCTTAAGTCAGGCTCAAGAGACCCAGTACTTC
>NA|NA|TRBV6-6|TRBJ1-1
CAIQMGGSITEAFF
TGTGCCATCCAAATGGGGGGGTCGATCACTGAAGCTTTCTTT
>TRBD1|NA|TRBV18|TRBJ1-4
CASSPGQENEKLFF
TGTGCCAGCTCACCGGGACAGGAGAATGAAAAACTGTTTTTT
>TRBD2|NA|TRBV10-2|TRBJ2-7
CASKVTSGSYEQYF
TGCGCCAGCAAGGTAACTAGCGGCTCCTACGAGCAGTACTTC
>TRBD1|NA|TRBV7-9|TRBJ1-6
CASSTTPGQSTPGSLHF
TGTGCCAGCAGCACAACACCGGGACAGTCGACCCCCGGGTCCCTCCACTTT
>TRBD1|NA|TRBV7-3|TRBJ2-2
CASSLMSRGPTGELFF
TGTGCCAGCAGCTTAATGTCCAGGGGGCCCACCGGGGAGCTGTTTTTT
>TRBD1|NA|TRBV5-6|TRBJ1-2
CASSSLTGDYGYTF
TGTGCCAGCAGCTCACTGACAGGGGACTATGGCTACACCTTC
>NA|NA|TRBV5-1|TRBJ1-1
CASSFQGSTEAFF
TGCGCCAGCAGCTTTCAGGGGTCAACTGAAGCTTTCTTT
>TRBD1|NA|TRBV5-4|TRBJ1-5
CASSLDGQGGQPQHF
TGTGCCAGCAGCTTAGACGGACAGGGCGGTCAGCCCCAGCATTTT
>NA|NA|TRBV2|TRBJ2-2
CASSEDAPATGELFF
TGTGCCAGCAGTGAAGATGCGCCAGCGACCGGGGAGCTGTTTTTT
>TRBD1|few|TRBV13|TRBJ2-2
CASSGTGNTGELFF
TGTGCCAGCAGCGGGACAGGGAACACCGGGGAGCTGTTTTTT
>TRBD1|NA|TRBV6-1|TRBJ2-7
CASSDRTGGWGEQYF
TGTGCCAGCAGTGATAGGACAGGGGGCTGGGGCGAGCAGTACTTC
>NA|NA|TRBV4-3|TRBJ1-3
CASSQDSYTGNTIYF
TGCGCCAGCAGCCAAGATAGCTACACTGGAAACACCATATATTTT
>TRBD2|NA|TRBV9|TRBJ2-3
CASSAGEGSDTQYF
TGTGCCAGCAGCGCGGGGGAGGGGTCAGATACGCAGTATTTT
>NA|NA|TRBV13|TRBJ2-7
CASSLVGPDILKESSYEQYF
TGTGCCAGCAGCTTAGTTGGCCCGGACATCCTGAAAGAGAGCTCCTACGAGCAGTACTTC
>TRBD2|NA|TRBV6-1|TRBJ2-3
CASSRLAGTDTQYF
TGTGCCAGCAGTCGACTAGCGGGCACAGATACGCAGTATTTT
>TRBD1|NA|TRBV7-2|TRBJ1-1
CASSTDRDTEAFF
TGTGCCAGCAGCACCGACAGGGACACTGAAGCTTTCTTT
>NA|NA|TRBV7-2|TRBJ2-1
CASSLGGSYNEQFF
TGTGCCAGCAGCTTAGGCGGGTCCTACAATGAGCAGTTCTTC
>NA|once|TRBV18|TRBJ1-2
CASSPKGPGSIYGYTF
TGTGCCAGCTCACCAAAGGGGCCAGGGTCAATCTATGGCTACACCTTC
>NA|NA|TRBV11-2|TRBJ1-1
CASSLNVVMDTEAFF
TGTGCCAGCAGCTTGAACGTAGTGATGGACACTGAAGCTTTCTTT
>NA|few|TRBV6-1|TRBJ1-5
CASTRTQNQPQHF
TGTGCCAGCACTCGGACACAAAATCAGCCCCAGCATTTT
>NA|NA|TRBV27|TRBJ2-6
CASSRQELSGANVLTF
TGTGCCAGCAGTCGACAGGAGCTCTCTGGGGCCAACGTCCTGACTTTC
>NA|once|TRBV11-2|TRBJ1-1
CASSLQGLSTEAFF
TGTGCCAGCAGCTTACAGGGTTTGAGCACTGAAGCTTTCTTT
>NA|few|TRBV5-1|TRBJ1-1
CASSSQGRYTEAFF
TGCGCCAGCAGCTCACAGGGTAGGTACACTGAAGCTTTCTTT
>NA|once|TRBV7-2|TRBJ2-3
CASSLSTRGDTQYF
TGTGCCAGCAGCTTATCGACAAGGGGGGATACGCAGTATTTT
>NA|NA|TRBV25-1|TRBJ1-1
CASKCVRIGEAFF
TGTGCCAGCAAATGTGTCCGCATCGGGGAAGCTTTCTTT
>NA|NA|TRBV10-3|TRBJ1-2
CAISESIPYGYTF
TGTGCCATCAGTGAGTCCATTCCCTATGGCTACACCTTC
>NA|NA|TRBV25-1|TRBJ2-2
CASSASGVSVGELFF
TGTGCCAGCAGTGCCTCGGGAGTTAGCGTCGGGGAGCTGTTTTTT
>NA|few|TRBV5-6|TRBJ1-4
CASSRPGLHEKLFF
TGTGCCAGCAGCCGACCAGGGTTGCATGAAAAACTGTTTTTT
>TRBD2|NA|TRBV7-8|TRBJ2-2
CASRPTSGENTGELFF
TGTGCCAGCAGACCGACCAGCGGGGAGAACACCGGGGAGCTGTTTTTT
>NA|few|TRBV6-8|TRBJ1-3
CASSPFGSGNTIYF
TGTGCCAGCAGTCCCTTCGGCTCTGGAAACACCATATATTTT
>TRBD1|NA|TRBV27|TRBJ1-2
CASRRQGRNYGYTF
TGTGCCAGCAGACGACAGGGGCGAAACTATGGCTACACCTTC
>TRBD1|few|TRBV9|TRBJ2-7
CASSVGPGQNYEQYF
TGTGCCAGCAGCGTAGGACCGGGACAGAACTACGAGCAGTACTTC
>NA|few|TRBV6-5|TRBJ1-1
CASRHRQNTEAFF
TGTGCCAGCAGGCACAGGCAGAACACTGAAGCTTTCTTT
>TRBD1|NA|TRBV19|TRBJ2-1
CASSIATLGQGYEQFF
TGTGCCAGTAGTATAGCGACTCTGGGACAGGGTTATGAGCAGTTCTTC
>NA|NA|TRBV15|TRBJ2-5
CATSSGSGGQETQYF
TGTGCCACCAGCAGTGGGTCAGGGGGGCAAGAGACCCAGTACTTC
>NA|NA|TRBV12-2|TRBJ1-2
CARLRTGRPIRGYTF
TGTGCAAGACTCCGGACAGGGCGACCCATTCGTGGCTACACCTTC